This TCR beta chain comes out of a study of blood T cell repertoires in COVID-19 (dated by TCRdb to 2019 to 2021). With regard to the full study: The collaborator samples originated in the United States, Italy and Spain and spanned the acute and convalescent phases of COVID-19. The material from the prospective study consisted of cDNA or gDNA derived from T cells, B-cell-depleted T cells, or PBMCs. The dataset comprised deeply sampled blood TCRbeta repertoires from subjects exposed to, actively infected with, or recovered from COVID-19. The repertoires were released in a freely available public database intended as a resource for research on the immune response to SARS-CoV-2. Samples were obtained from the ongoing ImmuneRACE study (first 160 participants) and from about 1,300 subjects provided by 6 global collaborators. A de-identified subject ID, COVID-19 status, age in years and sex were almost always included in the sample metadata. Where available, HLA class I and class II types were taken from metadata supplied by the sample provider and were not determined by assay-based typing.

What the study reported, not specific to this receptor: The quantity of clinical and demographic metadata differed by source and by participant and was supplied without curation.

TCRbeta CDR3 regions were amplified from genomic DNA by means of the immunoSEQ Assay, a bias-controlled multiplex PCR. In the original analysis: The number of nucleated cells in each sample was estimated from the amplification of reference gene primers within the assay. Sequence reads were collapsed and filtered to measure the absolute abundance of every unique TCRbeta CDR3 rearrangement. For each sample, productive Simpson clonality was calculated as the square root of Simpson's diversity index across productive rearrangements. Imported from immuneACCESS, the table was reduced by TCRdb to in-frame sequences with V and J called. These copies leave out some clones; in studies compared against another copy, an unresolved V gene accounts for under half, and the cause of the remainder is not known. Clone size and V and J calls were adopted from that table, with D and trimming inferred from the DNA. This sample is represented by around 210,000 clones; approximately 88% of them were singletons. The ten largest clonotypes hold around 8.9% of the sample.

Counted from cysteine to phenylalanine, this CDR3 has 14 amino acids. The sequence is cut down to CDR3 DNA, 42 bases in frame from base 1. V ends up 8 bases short and J 2 bases short, with an unmatched junction base count of 5. CDR1 and CDR2, per the germline V gene, are MDHEN and SYDVKM. In the prospective study, participants were about 18 to 95 years old, resided in approximately 25 geographic areas of the United States, and were enrolled through a virtual design. In the prospective study, participants were assigned to cohorts based on the clinical history participants reported in a screening survey and a study questionnaire. Recovered participants in ImmuneRACE Cohort 3 were defined as having two consecutive negative NP/OP PCR tests, clearance from a healthcare professional, or resolution of symptoms. Each participant in the prospective study had whole blood, serum and a nasopharyngeal or oropharyngeal swab collected by mobile phlebotomists. Over an approximately 2-month period, participants in the prospective study had the option of providing additional blood draws and questionnaires. Prospective study blood samples were shipped either frozen or at room temperature before DNA extraction.

Points on this clone: Its binding antigen is unknown. No clone much larger than this one lies a single base away; base qualities are absent.

Rearrangement joined TRBV28 to TRBJ1-3; 8 bases in the junction line up with TRBD1. This TCR was sampled from a woman between 18 and 30 years old who had recovered from COVID-19. The sample was PBMCs or T cells enriched from blood (not recorded which). The DNA sequence is TGTGCCAGCGGCAAACAGGGGGCTGGAAACACCATATATTTT. This translates into CASGKQGAGNTIYF.